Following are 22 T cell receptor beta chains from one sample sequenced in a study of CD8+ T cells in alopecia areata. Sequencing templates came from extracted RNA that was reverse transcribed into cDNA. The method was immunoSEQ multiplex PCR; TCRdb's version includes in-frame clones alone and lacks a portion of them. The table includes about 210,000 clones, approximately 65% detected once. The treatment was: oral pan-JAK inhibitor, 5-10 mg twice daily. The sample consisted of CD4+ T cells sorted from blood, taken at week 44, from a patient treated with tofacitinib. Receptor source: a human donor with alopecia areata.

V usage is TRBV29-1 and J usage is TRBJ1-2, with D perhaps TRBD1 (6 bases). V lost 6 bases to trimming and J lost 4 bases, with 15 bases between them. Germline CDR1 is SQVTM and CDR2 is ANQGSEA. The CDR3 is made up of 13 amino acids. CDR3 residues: CSVQSGTIYGYTF. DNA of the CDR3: TGCAGCGTACAGAGCGGGACAATCTATGGCTACACCTTC.

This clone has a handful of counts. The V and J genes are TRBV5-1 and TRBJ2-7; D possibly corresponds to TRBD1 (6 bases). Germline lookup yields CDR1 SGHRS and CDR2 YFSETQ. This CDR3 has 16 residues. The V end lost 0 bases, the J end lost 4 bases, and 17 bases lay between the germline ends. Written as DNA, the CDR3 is TGCGCCAGCAGCTTGGGAGGGGGAGTAACAGGATACGAGCAGTACTTC. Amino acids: CASSLGGGVTGYEQYF.

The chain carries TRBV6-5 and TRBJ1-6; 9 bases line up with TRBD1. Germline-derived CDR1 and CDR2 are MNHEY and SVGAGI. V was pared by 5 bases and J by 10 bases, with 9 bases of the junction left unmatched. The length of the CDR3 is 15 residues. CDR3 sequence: CASSPLTGGISPLHF. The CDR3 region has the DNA TGTGCCAGCAGTCCTTTGACAGGGGGGATCTCACCCCTCCACTTT.

The CDR3 sequence is CASTRQGGGTEAFF. In nucleotides, the CDR3 is TGTGCCAGCACCCGACAGGGGGGTGGCACTGAAGCTTTCTTT. The rearrangement joins TRBV6-5 to TRBJ1-1; 9 nucleotides match TRBD1. Germline lookup yields CDR1 MNHEY and CDR2 SVGAGI. The CDR3 is 14 amino acids. Trimming took 7 bases from V and 4 from J; bases not matched to a gene: 7.

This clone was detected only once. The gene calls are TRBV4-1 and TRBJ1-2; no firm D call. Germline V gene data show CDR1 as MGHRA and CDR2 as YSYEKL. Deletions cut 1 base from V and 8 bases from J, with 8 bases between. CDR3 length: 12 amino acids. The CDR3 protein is CASSQGQKGYTF. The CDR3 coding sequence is TGCGCCAGCAGCCAAGGGCAGAAAGGCTACACCTTC.

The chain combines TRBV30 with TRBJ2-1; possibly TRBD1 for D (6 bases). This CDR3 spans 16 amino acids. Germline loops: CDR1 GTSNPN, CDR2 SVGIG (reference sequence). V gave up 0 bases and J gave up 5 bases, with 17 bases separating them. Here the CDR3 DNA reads TGTGCCTGGAGTGTAGATAGCAGGGGTTTTGACAATGAGCAGTTCTTC. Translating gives CAWSVDSRGFDNEQFF.

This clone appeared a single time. The CDR3 is CSAMTGQNTEAFF. CDR3 bases: TGCAGCGCCATGACGGGACAGAACACTGAAGCTTTCTTT. The genes are TRBV29-1 and TRBJ1-1, with TRBD1 as a possible D gene (6 bases). The germline V and J ends were trimmed by 7 bases and 1 base, with 13 bases remaining between them. Looked up from germline, CDR1 is SQVTM and CDR2 is ANQGSEA. The CDR3 has 13 amino acids.

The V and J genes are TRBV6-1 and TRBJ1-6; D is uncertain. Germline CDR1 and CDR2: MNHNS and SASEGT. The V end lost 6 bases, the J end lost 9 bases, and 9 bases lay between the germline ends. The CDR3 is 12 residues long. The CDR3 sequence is CASRGSGSPLHF. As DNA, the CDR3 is TGTGCCAGCAGGGGGTCAGGTTCACCCCTCCACTTT.

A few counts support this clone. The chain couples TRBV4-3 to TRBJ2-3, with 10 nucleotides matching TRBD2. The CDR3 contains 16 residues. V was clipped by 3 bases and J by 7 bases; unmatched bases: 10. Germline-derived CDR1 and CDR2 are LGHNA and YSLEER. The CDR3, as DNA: TGCGCCAGCAGCCAGTGGAGCGGGGGGGATATGAATACGCAGTATTTT. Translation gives CASSQWSGGDMNTQYF.

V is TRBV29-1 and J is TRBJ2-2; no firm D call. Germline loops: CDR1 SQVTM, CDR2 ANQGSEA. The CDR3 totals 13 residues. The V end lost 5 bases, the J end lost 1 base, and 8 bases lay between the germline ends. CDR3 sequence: CSVPAENTGELFF. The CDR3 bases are TGCAGCGTTCCGGCCGAGAACACCGGGGAGCTGTTTTTT.

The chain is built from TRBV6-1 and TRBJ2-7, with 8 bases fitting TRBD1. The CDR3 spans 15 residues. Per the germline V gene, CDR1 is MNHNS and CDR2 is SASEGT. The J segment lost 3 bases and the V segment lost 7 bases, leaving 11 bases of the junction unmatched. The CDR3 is CASTHLGTGLYEQYF. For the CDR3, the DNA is TGTGCCAGCACCCACTTGGGGACAGGCCTCTACGAGCAGTACTTC.

The CDR3 bases are TGTGCCAGCAGTTACCGGGACAGATACTACGAGCAGTACTTC. Translating gives CASSYRDRYYEQYF. This chain uses TRBV27 with TRBJ2-7, with 7 bases lining up with TRBD1. The CDR3 is 14 amino acids. J gave up 3 bases and V 4 bases, and 6 bases lay outside the gene matches. From germline, CDR1 is MNHEY and CDR2 SMNVEV (reference sequence).

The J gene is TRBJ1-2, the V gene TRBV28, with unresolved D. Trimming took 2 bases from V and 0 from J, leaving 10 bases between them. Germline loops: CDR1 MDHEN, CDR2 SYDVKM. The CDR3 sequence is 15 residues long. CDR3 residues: CASSLSRRANYGYTF. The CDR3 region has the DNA TGTGCCAGCAGTTTAAGCAGGAGAGCTAACTATGGCTACACCTTC.

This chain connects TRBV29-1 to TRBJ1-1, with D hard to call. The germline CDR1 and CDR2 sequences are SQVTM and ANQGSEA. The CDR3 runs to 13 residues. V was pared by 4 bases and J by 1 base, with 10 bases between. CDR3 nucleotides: TGCAGCGTTGGAGTGTCAACGAACACTGAAGCTTTCTTT. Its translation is CSVGVSTNTEAFF.

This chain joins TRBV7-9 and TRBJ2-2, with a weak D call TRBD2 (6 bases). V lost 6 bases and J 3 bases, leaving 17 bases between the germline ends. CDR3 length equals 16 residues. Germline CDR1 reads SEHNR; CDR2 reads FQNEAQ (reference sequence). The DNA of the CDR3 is TGTGCCAGCAGTCGATCCGGGGGATTTGACACCGGGGAGCTGTTTTTT. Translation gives CASSRSGGFDTGELFF.

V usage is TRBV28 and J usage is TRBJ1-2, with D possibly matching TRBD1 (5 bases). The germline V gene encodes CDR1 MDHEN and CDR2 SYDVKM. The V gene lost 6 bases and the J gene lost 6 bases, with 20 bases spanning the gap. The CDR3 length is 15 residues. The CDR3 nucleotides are TGTGCCAGCAGCACCACCGGGACCGGAGGGAATGGCTACACCTTC. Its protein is CASSTTGTGGNGYTF.

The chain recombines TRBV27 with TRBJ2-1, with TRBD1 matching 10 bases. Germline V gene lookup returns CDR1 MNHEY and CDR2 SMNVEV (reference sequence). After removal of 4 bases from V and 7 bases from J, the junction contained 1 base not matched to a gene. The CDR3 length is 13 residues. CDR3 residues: CASSWGQGNEQFF. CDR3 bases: TGTGCCAGCAGTTGGGGACAGGGGAATGAGCAGTTCTTC.

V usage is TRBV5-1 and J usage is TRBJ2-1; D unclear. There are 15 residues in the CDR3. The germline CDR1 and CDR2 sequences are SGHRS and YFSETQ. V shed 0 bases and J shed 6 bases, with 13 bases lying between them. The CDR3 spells CASSLGRTSGNEQFF. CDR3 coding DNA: TGCGCCAGCAGCTTGGGCAGGACGTCCGGCAATGAGCAGTTCTTC.

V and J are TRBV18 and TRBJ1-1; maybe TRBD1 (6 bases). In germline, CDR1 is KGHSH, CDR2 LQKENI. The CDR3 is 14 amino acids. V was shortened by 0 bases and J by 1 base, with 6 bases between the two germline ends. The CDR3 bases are TGTGCCAGCTCACCACCGGGACAGAACACTGAAGCTTTCTTT. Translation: CASSPPGQNTEAFF.

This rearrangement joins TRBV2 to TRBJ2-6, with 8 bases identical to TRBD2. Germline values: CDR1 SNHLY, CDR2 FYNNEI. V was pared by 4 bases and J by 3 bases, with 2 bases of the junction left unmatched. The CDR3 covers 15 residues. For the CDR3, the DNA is TGTGCCAGCAGTGTGACTAGCGTTGGGGCCAACGTCCTGACTTTC. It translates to CASSVTSVGANVLTF.

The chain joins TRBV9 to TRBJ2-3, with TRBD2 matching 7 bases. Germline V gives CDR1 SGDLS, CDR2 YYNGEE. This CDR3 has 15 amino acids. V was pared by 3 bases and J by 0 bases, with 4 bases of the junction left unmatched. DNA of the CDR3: TGTGCCAGCAGCGACACTAGCGCTAGCACAGATACGCAGTATTTT. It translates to CASSDTSASTDTQYF.

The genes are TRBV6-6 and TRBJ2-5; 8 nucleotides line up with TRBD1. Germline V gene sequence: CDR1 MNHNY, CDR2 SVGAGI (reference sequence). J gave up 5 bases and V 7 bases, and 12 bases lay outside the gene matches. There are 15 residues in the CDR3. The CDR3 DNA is TGTGCCAGCACCATCGCCGGGACAGGAGGGGAGACCCAGTACTTC. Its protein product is CASTIAGTGGETQYF.